Listed below are T cell receptor beta chains from one sample, sequenced in a study of CXCR3-negative and CXCR3-positive naive CD8 T cells. Following a re-call of the 5' RACE reads, TCRdb has one entry per CDR3 protein and lacks DNA. This sample's table reports over 100,000 distinct CDR3 sequences. The sample was naive CXCR3+ CD8+ T cells from blood. The origin of the receptors is a human donor in good health. Some clones in this sample may be carry-over from other donors' samples. Both conserved end residues are part of each CDR3. Each record gives: V gene, J gene, CDR3 protein.

>TRBV12-3/TRBV12-4|TRBJ1-5
CASSSTGREYSSQPQHF
>TRBV3-1|TRBJ2-5
CASSQEFGQGVFVAETQYF
>TRBV7-2|TRBJ2-7
CASSLVGLYEQYF
>TRBV23-1|TRBJ2-1
CASRPEKGGDYNEQFF
>TRBV29-1|TRBJ1-1
CSVGQMNTEAFF
>TRBV6-5|TRBJ1-3
CASSQDRGSGNTIYF
>TRBV3-1|TRBJ1-2
CASSQVRAAGAEGYTF
>TRBV29-1|TRBJ2-5
CSVELDEDVLSETQYF
>TRBV29-1|TRBJ2-6
CSVVGATGANVLTF
>TRBV7-9|TRBJ2-3
CASSNDRGQDTQYF
>TRBV29-1|TRBJ2-7
CSARQDYEQYF
>TRBV27|TRBJ2-7
CASSLTVAFPEYF
>TRBV29-1|TRBJ1-1
CSVDGQNTEAFF
>TRBV5-5|TRBJ2-3
CASSLGLWDRVTDTQYF
>TRBV9|TRBJ2-3
CASSVEGSTDTQYF
>TRBV28|TRBJ2-2
CASSDSPTPGELFF
>TRBV11-2|TRBJ2-2
CASSLAVLAGGELFF
>TRBV19|TRBJ1-1
CASSIIFPLTQNTEAFF
>TRBV28|TRBJ1-1
CASRPTGTVNTEAFF
>TRBV27|TRBJ2-7
CASSLSVGYEQYF
>TRBV19|TRBJ2-5
CASSISETQYF
>TRBV28|TRBJ2-1
CASTSLGTSGNYNEQFF
>TRBV7-9|TRBJ2-5
CASSFPGGPQETQYF
>TRBV29-1|TRBJ1-2
CSVGTGGNGYTF
>TRBV7-9|TRBJ1-3
CASSGQGSGNTIYF
>TRBV30|TRBJ2-3
CAWSGGSGGQADTQYF
>TRBV7-9|TRBJ2-4
CASSPSPYSEGNIQYF
>TRBV6-6|TRBJ2-7
CASSYLASGGYEQYF
>TRBV24-1|TRBJ2-1
CATSDFPGTESYNEQFF
>TRBV12-3/TRBV12-4|TRBJ2-5
CASSLGQGRQETQYF
>TRBV7-9|TRBJ2-7
CASSLLDGAYEQYF
>TRBV7-6|TRBJ2-7
CASSLGTGLGYEQYF
>TRBV3-1|TRBJ2-1
CASSQWRDEQFF
>TRBV7-8|TRBJ1-2
CASSPGGGYGYTF
>TRBV9|TRBJ2-7
CASSPREFLEQYF
>TRBV13|TRBJ1-1
CASSLGRDTEAFF
>TRBV28|TRBJ2-7
CASSFGATTYEQYF
>TRBV5-4|TRBJ2-1
CASSASGSLNEQFF
>TRBV5-4|TRBJ2-2
CASNLRRLFNTGELFF
>TRBV11-2|TRBJ2-1
CASSLFRSGGAGEQFF
>TRBV4-3|TRBJ1-2
CASSQDEGYGYTF
>TRBV7-9|TRBJ2-5
CASSLGPKETQYF
>TRBV7-9|TRBJ2-7
CASSPRTPGVEQYF
>TRBV20-1|TRBJ1-1
CSARGRFQEVNTEAFF
>TRBV29-1|TRBJ2-2
CSVVGPTGELFF
>TRBV7-9|TRBJ2-5
CASSSGQEETQYF
>TRBV2|TRBJ1-5
CASSDYRAQPQHF
>TRBV15|TRBJ1-2
CATSRDPGGGIDGYTF
>TRBV28|TRBJ2-5
CASKAGVEETQYF
>TRBV19|TRBJ2-7
CASSMAGATYEQYF
>TRBV15|TRBJ2-1
CATSSPGGGPANEQFF
>TRBV4-3|TRBJ2-1
CASSQVLAGGYDEQFF
>TRBV7-9|TRBJ2-1
CASSHRDSSSYNEQFF
>TRBV15|TRBJ2-7
CATSRDGTGVGEQYF
>TRBV7-9|TRBJ2-1
CASSSYSPSYNEQFF